This TCR beta chain was retrieved from a study of blood T cell repertoires in COVID-19 (TCRdb year 2020). With regard to the full study: The collaborator samples originated in the United States, Italy and Spain and spanned the acute and convalescent phases of COVID-19. The prospective study material was composed of cDNA or gDNA derived from T cells, B-cell-depleted T cells, or PBMCs. The repertoires were released in a freely available public database intended as a resource for research on the immune response to SARS-CoV-2. The samples were drawn from two sources: the first 160 participants of the ongoing ImmuneRACE study, and fewer than 1,500 subjects contributed by 6 global collaborators. Subjects who had been exposed to COVID-19, were actively infected with it, or had recovered from it provided the deeply sampled blood TCRbeta repertoires that made up the dataset. Where available, HLA class I and class II types were taken from metadata supplied by the sample provider and were not determined by assay-based typing. A de-identified subject ID, COVID-19 status, age in years and sex were almost always included in the sample metadata. Study-wide findings and limitations: How much clinical and demographic metadata was included differed by source and by participant, and the metadata was provided uncurated.

There are 14 amino acids in the CDR3, from cysteine to phenylalanine inclusive. Only the CDR3 DNA is retained, 42 bases long and in frame from the first base. V and J lose 2 bases and 5 bases, and a span of 14 bases separates them. In the germline V gene, CDR1 corresponds to SGHRS and CDR2 to YFSETQ. TCRbeta CDR3 regions were amplified from genomic DNA by means of the immunoSEQ Assay, a bias-controlled multiplex PCR. Per the authors' processing: The number of nucleated cells in each sample was estimated from the amplification of reference gene primers within the assay. To quantify the absolute abundance of each unique TCRbeta CDR3 rearrangement, sequence reads were collapsed and filtered. For each sample, productive Simpson clonality was calculated as the square root of Simpson's diversity index over productive rearrangements. The table comes from immuneACCESS by way of TCRdb, which keeps in-frame sequences with V and J called. Part of the clones is missing from these tables; in studies checked, under half for an unresolved V gene and the rest for unknown reasons. That table supplies the V and J calls and clone size; D and trimming were determined from the DNA. The sample records 140,000 to 150,000 clones, around nine tenths of which are singletons. The ten largest clones represent around 1.7% of the sample.

This clone showed up just once. Its target antigen remains unknown. No quality values exist for individual bases; no much larger clone is one base distant. Collaborating institutions collected whole blood in K2EDTA tubes following their own protocols. For TCRbeta analysis, collaborators shipped samples as frozen whole blood, isolated PBMCs, or DNA extracted from either of those sample types. The rearrangement joined TRBV5-1 to TRBJ2-7; a tentative D call is TRBD2 (6 bases match). This receptor was identified in a woman aged 45-65 years with acute or convalescent COVID-19. The sequenced sample was peripheral blood. In nucleotide form, the sequence is TGCGCCAGCAGCTTCCTTGCGGGGTCCAACGAGCAGTACTTC. Translation gives CASSFLAGSNEQYF.